This T cell receptor (beta chain) was captured in a study of T cell repertoires in cytomegalovirus infection (dated by TCRdb to about 2019). For the wider study: Alongside well-studied HLA-B-restricted epitopes, the peptide stimulations were aimed at recently identified HLA-C-restricted CMV epitopes, whose presentation resists viral immunomodulation. Donor HLA type was relevant to the analysis, because carriage of CMV infection together with the matching HLA type was indicated by public TCR beta signatures.

This clonotype showed up just a few times. Its antigen is unknown. No qualities accompany the bases; no much larger clone lies one base away. The investigation overall reported the following: In both this cohort and an independent 352-donor cohort, the cumulative frequency of public TCR beta family members distinguished carriers of CMV infection plus the relevant HLA type. In the ex vivo response, HLA-C-restricted CMV-specific TCR beta clonotypes were dominant, and in two of eight donors the single most frequent clonotype came from this HLA-C-restricted group.

Explained via the paper, the treatment or condition label denotes: in vitro stimulation with specific CMV peptide epitopes to enrich CMV-specific T cells. For sequencing, an Illumina HiSeq 1500 was employed. In TCRdb, the public reads were trimmed at Q25 with fastp and aligned with MiXCR, with productive beta chains retained. When rows share a CDR3 protein, they turn into one entry using the most common DNA and genes. The sample data list approximately 770,000 distinct CDR3 sequences, and about 29% of these were observed just once. Jointly, the top ten make up around 14% of the sample. V and J lose 9 bases and 4 bases, and a span of 12 bases separates them. Reading the germline V gene (reference sequence) gives CDR1 LNHNV and CDR2 YYDKDF. Reading from cysteine to phenylalanine, the CDR3 counts 12 amino acids. Only the CDR3 DNA stays, 36 bases, in frame from base 1.

This receptor was identified in a human donor in good health (CMV status not recorded). Some clones in this sample may be carry-over from other donors' samples. The rearrangement joined TRBV15 to TRBJ1-1; the D gene assignment is ambiguous. The sequencing used cultured CD8+ T cells from PBMCs, collected from culture after CMV antigen stimulation. The DNA sequence reads TGTGCCACGCTAGGGAGTGGCACTGAAGCTTTCTTT. Translated, it reads CATLGSGTEAFF.